This T cell receptor beta chain was observed in a study of identical twins. Study-level results: Insertion counts were lower in abundant cord blood beta clonotypes, a trend that memory repertoires did not show.

This clonotype was detected many times. Its antigen is currently unknown. TCRdb called the 5' RACE reads again in MiXCR, with one record for every CDR3 protein. Of hundreds of thousands of distinct CDR3 sequences listed, around 6% were seen once; the top ten hold around 1.7%. CDR3 length equals 15 residues. Germline V gene sequence: CDR1 SGHRS, CDR2 YFSETQ. Germline trimming cut 4 bases from V and 2 bases from J; bases unmatched to any gene: 3. Sequencing used naive T cells sorted from blood. The receptor's source is a man aged 18 to 35 in good health. The rearrangement joins TRBV5-1 to TRBJ2-3; 11 nucleotides match TRBD2. Here the CDR3 reads CASSGTSGNTDTQYF. CDR3 DNA: TGCGCCAGCAGCGGGACTAGCGGAAACACAGATACGCAGTATTTT.